The clone carrying this T cell receptor beta chain came up many times. What it recognizes is unknown. Unmatched junction bases numbered 9, after V lost 4 bases and J lost 9 bases. The CDR3 consists of 15 residues. From germline, CDR1 is MGHRA and CDR2 YSYEKL. The TCRbeta library incorporated unique molecular identifiers. MiXCR, run by TCRdb on the PCR reads, gives a single entry per CDR3 protein. This sample yields approximately 290,000 distinct CDR3 sequences, of which around 10% are seen a single time; around 24% belongs to the top ten. This specimen comes from a study of T-cell reconstitution after alpha-beta-depleted transplantation in children. The study, taken as a whole, reports: Several patients had high TCRbeta diversity at day 60; it came from surviving recipient T cells and thymic progenitors. About two months after transplant, alpha-beta T cells reportedly came from several hundred expanded graft clones. By one year post-transplant, T-cell counts and diversity largely arose from T cells that were newly produced.

The chain links TRBV4-1 to TRBJ2-3; 11 bases are a match to TRBD1. The source is a male patient aged 2 to 9 who had a stem cell transplant for chronic granulomatous disease, so the T cells may come from the graft donor. Here the sequenced sample was peripheral blood, taken 180 days after TCRalphabeta/CD19-depleted stem cell transplant. CDR3: CASSPGQGAHITQYF. CDR3 DNA sequence: TGCGCCAGCAGCCCTGGACAGGGGGCACACATAACGCAGTATTTT.